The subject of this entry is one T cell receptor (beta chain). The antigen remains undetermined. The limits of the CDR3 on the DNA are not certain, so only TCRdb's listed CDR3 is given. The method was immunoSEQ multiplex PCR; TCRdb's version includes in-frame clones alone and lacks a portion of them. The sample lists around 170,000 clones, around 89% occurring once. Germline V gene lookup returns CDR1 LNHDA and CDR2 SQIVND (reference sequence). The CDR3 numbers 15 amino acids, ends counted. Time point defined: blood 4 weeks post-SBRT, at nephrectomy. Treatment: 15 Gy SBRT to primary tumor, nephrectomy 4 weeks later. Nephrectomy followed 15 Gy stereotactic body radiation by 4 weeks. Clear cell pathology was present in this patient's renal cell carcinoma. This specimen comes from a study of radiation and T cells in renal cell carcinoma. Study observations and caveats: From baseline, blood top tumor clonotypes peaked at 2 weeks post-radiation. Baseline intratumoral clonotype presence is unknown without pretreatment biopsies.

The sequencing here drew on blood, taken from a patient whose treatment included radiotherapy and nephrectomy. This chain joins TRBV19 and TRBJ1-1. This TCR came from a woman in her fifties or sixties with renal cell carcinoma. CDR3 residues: CASTSAVGPAHEAFF.